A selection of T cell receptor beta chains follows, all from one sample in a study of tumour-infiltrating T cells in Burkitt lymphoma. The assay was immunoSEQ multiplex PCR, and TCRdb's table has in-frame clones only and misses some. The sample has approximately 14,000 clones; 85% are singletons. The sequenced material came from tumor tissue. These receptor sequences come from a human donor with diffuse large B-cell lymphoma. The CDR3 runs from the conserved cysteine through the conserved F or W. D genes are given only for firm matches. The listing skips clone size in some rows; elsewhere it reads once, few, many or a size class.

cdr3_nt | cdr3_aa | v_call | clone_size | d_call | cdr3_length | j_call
TGTGCCAGCTCACCATTGTACAGGGCCAAAAACATTCAGTACTTC | CASSPLYRAKNIQYF | TRBV18 | NA | NA | 15 | TRBJ2-4
TGTGCCAGTGGGGGGAGGGCGAACACTGAAGCTTTCTTT | CASGGRANTEAFF | TRBV19 | NA | NA | 13 | TRBJ1-1
TGCAGCGTTGTTCTATTTGGAAACACCATATATTTT | CSVVLFGNTIYF | TRBV29-1 | once | NA | 12 | TRBJ1-3
TGTGCCAGCAACTCGGACGGAGGCTACACCTTC | CASNSDGGYTF | TRBV28 | NA | NA | 11 | TRBJ1-2
TGTGCCAGCAGCGTAGCTGGTAGCGGGGCCACAGATACGCAGTATTTT | CASSVAGSGATDTQYF | TRBV9 | NA | TRBD2 | 16 | TRBJ2-3
TGTGCCAGCAGCTTAAGCTGGGAGTACGAGCAGTACTTC | CASSLSWEYEQYF | TRBV13 | NA | NA | 13 | TRBJ2-7
TGTGCCAGCACCCCCGGGATGGCGGGTGGCTACACCTTC | CASTPGMAGGYTF | TRBV9 | NA | NA | 13 | TRBJ1-2
TGTGCCACCAGCAGCGACAGGGGGACTGAAGCTTTCTTT | CATSSDRGTEAFF | TRBV15 | once | TRBD1 | 13 | TRBJ1-1
TGTGCCAGCAGCAATATAGGACTAGTGTACAATGAGCAGTTCTTC | CASSNIGLVYNEQFF | TRBV21-1 | NA | NA | 15 | TRBJ2-1
TGCAGCGTTGATGGGCAGGGAAGCTCCTACGAGCAGTACTTC | CSVDGQGSSYEQYF | TRBV29-1 | few | NA | 14 | TRBJ2-7
TGCAGCGTGACTAGCGGGGGGCCTGGCGAGCAGTACTTC | CSVTSGGPGEQYF | TRBV29-1 | NA | TRBD2 | 13 | TRBJ2-7
TGTGCCAGCAGTTTGTGGGAAACGGCTTTCTTT | CASSLWETAFF | TRBV25-1 | NA | NA | 11 | TRBJ1-1
TGCGCCAGCAGCTTGGGACACCCCTACGAGCAGTACTTC | CASSLGHPYEQYF | TRBV5-1 | once | NA | 13 | TRBJ2-7
TGCGCCAGCAGCCAAGCCCCCGTGACGGGCTACACCTTC | CASSQAPVTGYTF | TRBV4-1 | NA | NA | 13 | TRBJ1-2